One sample yielded the 21 T cell receptor beta chains listed below, sequenced in a study of blood T cell repertoires in COVID-19. Repertoires were generated with immunoSEQ multiplex PCR, while TCRdb's copy carries only in-frame clones and drops some. The sample shows around 60,000 clones, around 77% of them seen only once. The sample taken for sequencing was peripheral blood. These receptor sequences come from a man of 80 years or more with active or convalescent COVID-19.

This chain connects TRBV5-1 to TRBJ2-3; D possibly corresponds to TRBD2 (7 bases). The V gene lost 4 bases and the J gene lost 5 bases, with 14 bases spanning the gap. CDR1 is SGHRS, CDR2 YFSETQ, per germline. The CDR3 sequence is 14 residues long. CDR3 DNA: TGCGCCAGCAGCGAGTGGGGGGGCCAAGATACGCAGTATTTT. Its protein is CASSEWGGQDTQYF.

This clone was picked up one time. The chain links TRBV18 to TRBJ2-2, with 7 bases lining up with TRBD1. The germline CDR1 and CDR2 sequences are KGHSH and LQKENI. This CDR3 region has 14 residues. V shed 2 bases, J shed 7 bases, and the junction held 4 bases outside the gene matches. The CDR3 nucleotides are TGTGCCAGCTCACCAGACAGGGTTATCGGGGAGCTGTTTTTT. Protein product: CASSPDRVIGELFF.

As for this clone: An end of the junction does not agree with germline; a read error may underlie this. The chain recombines TRBV7-3 with TRBJ2-1, with D uncertain. Germline values: CDR1 SGHTA, CDR2 FQGTGA. CDR3 length: 13 residues. The CDR3: CASSTTFDNGQFF. Written as DNA, the CDR3 is TGTGCCAGCAGCACCACTTTCGACAATGGGCAGTTCTTC. The full variable domain, in which reference TRBV7-3 and TRBJ2-1 provide the parts outside the CDR3, is GAGVSQTPSNKVTEKGKYVELRCDPISGHTALYWYRQSLGQGPEFLIYFQGTGAADDSGLPNDRFFAVRPEGSVSTLKIQRTERGDSAVYLCASSTTFDNGQFFGPGTRLTVL.

This sequence joins TRBV6-2 or TRBV6-3 and TRBJ2-7; TRBD2 agrees at 10 bases. V lost 0 bases and J lost 3; bases outside the gene matches: 5. The CDR3 loop spans 16 amino acids. Germline CDR1 reads MNHEY; CDR2 reads SVGEGT. The CDR3 protein is CASSYSRGTSDYEQYF. As DNA, the CDR3 is TGTGCCAGCAGTTACTCGAGGGGGACTAGCGACTACGAGCAGTACTTC.

The V call is TRBV19, the J call TRBJ1-1; D is uncertain. V gave up 5 bases and J gave up 8 bases, with 6 bases separating them. The germline gives CDR1 LNHDA, CDR2 SQIVND (reference sequence). The CDR3 consists of 10 residues. The CDR3 protein is CASSRGEAFF. Written as DNA, the CDR3 is TGTGCCAGTAGTCGAGGGGAAGCTTTCTTT. Full variable domain (missing parts from reference TRBV19 and TRBJ1-1): DGGITQSPKYLFRKEGQNVTLSCEQNLNHDAMYWYRQDPGQGLRLIYYSQIVNDFQKGDIAEGYSVSREKKESFPLTVTSAQKNPTAFYLCASSRGEAFFGQGTRLTVV.

This clone was seen a single time. The rearrangement uses TRBV11-2 and TRBJ2-3; 7 bases are a match to TRBD2. Germline V CDR1 and CDR2: SGHAT, FQNNGV. V lost 6 bases to trimming and J lost 5 bases; unmatched junction nucleotides: 2. The CDR3 covers 12 residues. The CDR3 protein is CASRIAGDTQYF. In DNA form, the CDR3 reads TGTGCCAGCAGAATAGCGGGAGATACGCAGTATTTT.

This chain links TRBV9 with TRBJ2-3; D is possibly TRBD1 (5 bases). There are 14 residues in the CDR3. V lost 3 bases and J 2 bases, leaving 10 bases between the germline ends. Germline CDR1 is SGDLS and CDR2 is YYNGEE. The DNA for the CDR3 is TGTGCCAGCAGCGGACAGCCGACCACAGATACGCAGTATTTT. Translating it yields CASSGQPTTDTQYF.

The chain joins TRBV5-4 to TRBJ2-3; TRBD2 aligns across 12 bases. The CDR3 has 16 residues. The V gene's germline CDR1 is SGHNT and CDR2 YYREEE (reference sequence). Germline trimming cut 5 bases from V and 4 bases from J; bases unmatched to any gene: 8. CDR3 in DNA: TGTGCCAGCAGTAAACCACTAGCGGGGGGACCAGATACGCAGTATTTT. Amino acids: CASSKPLAGGPDTQYF.

The chain couples TRBV5-6 to TRBJ2-1; D is uncertain. Per germline, CDR1 SGHDT and CDR2 YYEEEE. V was shortened by 1 base and J by 4 bases, with 6 bases between the two germline ends. This CDR3 has 13 amino acids. CDR3 region: CASSLFNYNEQFF. DNA for the CDR3: TGTGCCAGCAGCTTGTTTAATTACAATGAGCAGTTCTTC.

Here the CDR3 reads CAWSGSGTSGRVFSYEQYF. The CDR3 region has the DNA TGTGCCTGGAGTGGCTCGGGGACTAGCGGGAGGGTTTTCTCCTACGAGCAGTACTTC. The V call is TRBV30, the J call TRBJ2-7; 16 nucleotides line up with TRBD2. This CDR3 region has 19 residues. V gave up 1 base and J gave up 0 bases; unmatched junction bases: 9. Germline loops: CDR1 GTSNPN, CDR2 SVGIG (reference sequence).

The rearrangement uses TRBV7-8 and TRBJ2-1; 7 bases line up with TRBD2. The trim removed 3 bases at V and 7 bases at J, leaving 9 bases unmatched. This CDR3 contains 15 residues. CDR1 and CDR2 from the germline V gene are SGHVS and FQNEAQ. The CDR3 spells CASSFLLAPINEQFF. The CDR3 DNA reads as TGTGCCAGCAGCTTTCTACTAGCGCCGATAAATGAGCAGTTCTTC.

This chain uses TRBV7-3 with TRBJ1-6; D is possibly TRBD1 (6 bases). Trimming pared 5 bases from V and 10 bases from J, leaving 12 bases between. Germline lookup yields CDR1 SGHTA and CDR2 FQGTGA. This CDR3 region has 13 residues. CDR3 in DNA: TGTGCCAGCAGCCCACAGGGTTACTCACCCCTCCACTTT. This gives the protein CASSPQGYSPLHF.

The chain has TRBV7-9 and TRBJ1-2; no definite D call. The CDR3 is made up of 13 amino acids. Trimming took off 5 bases at V and 2 bases at J, with 9 bases between the two ends. Germline V lookup: CDR1 SEHNR, CDR2 FQNEAQ (reference sequence). Written as DNA, the CDR3 is TGTGCCAGCAGCCCTTCGGGAAACTATGGCTACACCTTC. It is translated as CASSPSGNYGYTF.

The chain recombines TRBV7-8 with TRBJ1-1; TRBD1 might be the D (5 bases). There are 15 residues in the CDR3. Trimming shortened V by 2 bases and J by 6 bases, and 16 bases separated the two germline ends. The germline gives CDR1 SGHVS, CDR2 FQNEAQ. The CDR3 loop is CASSLRWGGAAEAFF. CDR3 sequence (DNA): TGTGCCAGCAGCTTAAGGTGGGGGGGAGCGGCTGAAGCTTTCTTT.

Only a few counts were recorded for this clone. The chain recombines TRBV7-3 with TRBJ2-1; D gene ambiguous. V was pared by 0 bases and J by 5 bases, with 5 bases between. The length of the CDR3 is 13 residues. The germline V gene encodes CDR1 SGHTA and CDR2 FQGTGA. CDR3 in DNA: TGTGCCAGCAGCTTAACCCATGACAATGAGCAGTTCTTC. This translates into CASSLTHDNEQFF.

This rearrangement joins TRBV7-8 to TRBJ2-1; 8 bases line up with TRBD2. Germline V gene sequence: CDR1 SGHVS, CDR2 FQNEAQ. Losses at the gene ends were 10 bases for V and 0 bases for J; bases not matched to a gene: 5. This CDR3 region has 14 residues. Here the CDR3 DNA reads TGTGCCACGATAGCGGGACCCTCCTACAATGAGCAGTTCTTC. Translation: CATIAGPSYNEQFF.

This chain links TRBV6-1 with TRBJ2-1; 7 nucleotides line up with TRBD1. Germline CDR1 reads MNHNS; CDR2 reads SASEGT. The V gene end was trimmed by 4 bases and the J gene end by 4 bases; junction bases not matched to a gene: 10. The CDR3 loop spans 16 amino acids. Written as DNA, the CDR3 is TGTGCCAGCAGTGGAGCAATAACGGGACAGTACAATGAGCAGTTCTTC. The encoded protein is CASSGAITGQYNEQFF.

This chain links TRBV5-8 with TRBJ1-1; TRBD1 matches at 9 bases. Germline V lookup: CDR1 SGHTS, CDR2 YDEGEE. This CDR3 is 15 amino acids long. Trimming at V came to 2 bases and at J to 5 bases, leaving 7 bases not matched to a gene. The CDR3 nucleotides read TGTGCCAGCAGCTTCCCTAGACAGGGGGAAACTGAAGCTTTCTTT. Residues: CASSFPRQGETEAFF.

This chain connects TRBV4-2 to TRBJ2-6; 9 bases match TRBD2. This CDR3 region has 17 residues. The germline V gene encodes CDR1 LGHNA and CDR2 YNFKEQ. J gave up 1 base and V 4 bases, and 5 bases lay outside the gene matches. The CDR3 spells CASSPLAGFSGANVLTF. The CDR3 DNA reads as TGTGCCAGCAGCCCTCTAGCGGGGTTTTCTGGGGCCAACGTCCTGACTTTC.

This clone was recorded a few times. The chain employs TRBV5-5 and TRBJ1-2; D remains ambiguous. The ends were cut back, 3 bases at V and 4 bases at J, with 13 bases in the middle. The length of the CDR3 is 14 residues. Germline CDR1 and CDR2: SGHKS and YYEKEE (reference sequence). In DNA form, the CDR3 reads TGTGCCAGCAGCTCCGGAGCGGGTTCCTATGGCTACACCTTC. Its protein is CASSSGAGSYGYTF.

The V gene is TRBV28, the J gene TRBJ1-6; a weak D match, TRBD1 (5 bases). CDR1 and CDR2 from the germline V gene are MDHEN and SYDVKM. The CDR3 is made up of 15 amino acids. The V end lost 6 bases, the J end lost 8 bases, and 17 bases lay between the germline ends. The CDR3 region is CASSPQGVNDSPLHF. DNA for the CDR3: TGTGCCAGCAGCCCCCAAGGGGTCAACGATTCACCCCTCCACTTT.